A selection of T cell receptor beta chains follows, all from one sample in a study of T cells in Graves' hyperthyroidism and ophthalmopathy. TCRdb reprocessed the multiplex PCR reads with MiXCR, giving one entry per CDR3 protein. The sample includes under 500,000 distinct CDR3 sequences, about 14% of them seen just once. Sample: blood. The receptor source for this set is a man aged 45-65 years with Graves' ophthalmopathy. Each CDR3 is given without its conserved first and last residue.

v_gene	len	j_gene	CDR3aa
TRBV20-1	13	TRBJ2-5	SARGLLAGLKTQY
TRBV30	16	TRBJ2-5	AWSGFGLAGGPRETQY
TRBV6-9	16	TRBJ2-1	ASSYPFLAGASYNEQF
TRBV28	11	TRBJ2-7	ASSPAHAYEQY
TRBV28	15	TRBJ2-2	ASSSPQGARSTGELF
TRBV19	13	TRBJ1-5	ASRNSVGPNQPQH
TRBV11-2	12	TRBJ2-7	ASSLAAGIHEQY
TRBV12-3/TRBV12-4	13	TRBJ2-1	ASSLELSGYNEQF
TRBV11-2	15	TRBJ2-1	ASSLSFGGGSYNEQF
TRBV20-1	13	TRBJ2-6	SARDWGSGANVLT
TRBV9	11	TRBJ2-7	ASSAGTGFEQY
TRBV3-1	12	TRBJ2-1	ASSLGTAAREQF
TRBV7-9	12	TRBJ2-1	ASSLSSGNNEQI
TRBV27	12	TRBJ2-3	ASSLGTSGIAQY
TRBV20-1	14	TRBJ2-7	SARPGLLNRSYEQY
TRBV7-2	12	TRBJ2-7	ASSSDLHSYEQY